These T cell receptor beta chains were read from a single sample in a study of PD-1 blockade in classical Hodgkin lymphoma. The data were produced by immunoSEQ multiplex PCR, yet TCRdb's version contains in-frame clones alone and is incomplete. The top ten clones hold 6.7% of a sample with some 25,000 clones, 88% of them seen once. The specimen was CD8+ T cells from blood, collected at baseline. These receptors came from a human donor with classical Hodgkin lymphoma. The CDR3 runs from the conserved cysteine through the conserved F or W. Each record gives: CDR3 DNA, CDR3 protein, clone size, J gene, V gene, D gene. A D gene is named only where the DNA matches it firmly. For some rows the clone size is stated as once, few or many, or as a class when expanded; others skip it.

CDR3nt: TGTGCCAGCAGTTCGAGGGGGCTCGTCTATGGCTACACCTTC
CDR3aa: CASSSRGLVYGYTF
abundance: medium-sized
j_gene: TRBJ1-2
v_gene: TRBV28
d_gene: TRBD1

CDR3nt: TGTGCCAGCAAGACAGGGGAGATAGGAAAACTGTTTTTT
CDR3aa: CASKTGEIGKLFF
abundance: NA
j_gene: TRBJ1-4
v_gene: TRBV27
d_gene: TRBD1

CDR3nt: TGTGCCAGCGAGGGACAGGGGCCCGGCGACGCTTTCTTT
CDR3aa: CASEGQGPGDAFF
abundance: NA
j_gene: TRBJ1-1
v_gene: TRBV28
d_gene: TRBD1

CDR3nt: TGTGCCAGCAGTCCGGGACTAGCGGGACACGAGCAGTACTTC
CDR3aa: CASSPGLAGHEQYF
abundance: NA
j_gene: TRBJ2-7
v_gene: TRBV6-5
d_gene: TRBD2

CDR3nt: TGCAGCGTTGAAGTTGTACAGCCTGGGGCCAACGTCCTGACTTTC
CDR3aa: CSVEVVQPGANVLTF
abundance: once
j_gene: TRBJ2-6
v_gene: TRBV29-1
d_gene: NA

CDR3nt: TGTGCCAGCAGTCTATACTTGTCAGAGACCCAGTACTTC
CDR3aa: CASSLYLSETQYF
abundance: NA
j_gene: TRBJ2-5
v_gene: TRBV27
d_gene: NA

CDR3nt: TGTGCCAGCAGTTACGGGACAGAGCTTGAAGCTTTCTTT
CDR3aa: CASSYGTELEAFF
abundance: NA
j_gene: TRBJ1-1
v_gene: TRBV11-2
d_gene: TRBD1

CDR3nt: TGTGCCAGCAGTCCGGGACAGGGGGGCAAGCCCCAGCATTTT
CDR3aa: CASSPGQGGKPQHF
abundance: NA
j_gene: TRBJ1-5
v_gene: TRBV6-5
d_gene: TRBD1

CDR3nt: TGTGCCATCAGTGTGCCGGGACAGCCTGACGAGCAGTACTTC
CDR3aa: CAISVPGQPDEQYF
abundance: NA
j_gene: TRBJ2-7
v_gene: TRBV10-3
d_gene: TRBD1

CDR3nt: TGCGCCAGCAGATCCCTCGAGTCCTCGGGCACTGAAGCTTTCTTT
CDR3aa: CASRSLESSGTEAFF
abundance: NA
j_gene: TRBJ1-1
v_gene: TRBV5-1
d_gene: NA

CDR3nt: TGTGCCAGCAGTGACTCGGTGGTAGCGGGACCTCACACCGGGGAGCTGTTTTTT
CDR3aa: CASSDSVVAGPHTGELFF
abundance: NA
j_gene: TRBJ2-2
v_gene: TRBV6-4
d_gene: TRBD2

CDR3nt: TGTGCCAGCAGTTTGAGACGGGAAGCCTACAATGAGCAGTTCTTC
CDR3aa: CASSLRREAYNEQFF
abundance: once
j_gene: TRBJ2-1
v_gene: TRBV28
d_gene: NA

CDR3nt: TGTGCCAGCAGCTTAAATACTGAAGCTTTCTTT
CDR3aa: CASSLNTEAFF
abundance: NA
j_gene: TRBJ1-1
v_gene: TRBV7-9
d_gene: NA

CDR3nt: TGTGCCAGCAGCTTAGAGGCCGATGCAGAGACCCAGTACTTC
CDR3aa: CASSLEADAETQYF
abundance: NA
j_gene: TRBJ2-5
v_gene: TRBV7-6
d_gene: NA

CDR3nt: TGTGCCAGCAGTGTAGGCCGGACGGCTTCGAGCAATCAGCCCCAGCATTTT
CDR3aa: CASSVGRTASSNQPQHF
abundance: NA
j_gene: TRBJ1-5
v_gene: TRBV2
d_gene: NA